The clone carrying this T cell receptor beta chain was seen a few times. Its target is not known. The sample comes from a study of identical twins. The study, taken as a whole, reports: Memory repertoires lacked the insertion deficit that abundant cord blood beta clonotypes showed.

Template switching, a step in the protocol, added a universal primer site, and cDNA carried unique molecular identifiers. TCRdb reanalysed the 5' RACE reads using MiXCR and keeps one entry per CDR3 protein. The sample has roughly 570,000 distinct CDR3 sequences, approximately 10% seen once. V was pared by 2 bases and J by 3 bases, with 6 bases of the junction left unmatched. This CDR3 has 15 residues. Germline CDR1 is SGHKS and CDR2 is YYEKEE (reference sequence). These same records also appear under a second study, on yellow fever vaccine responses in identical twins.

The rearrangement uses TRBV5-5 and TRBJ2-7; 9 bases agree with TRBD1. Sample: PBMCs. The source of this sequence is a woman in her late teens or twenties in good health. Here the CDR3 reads CASSFLDRGYYEQYF. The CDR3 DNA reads TGTGCCAGCAGCTTCCTGGACAGGGGTTACTACGAGCAGTACTTC.